Listed below are T cell receptor beta chains from one sample, sequenced in a study of CD8+ T cells in alopecia areata. TCRdb's table, derived via immunoSEQ multiplex PCR, lists solely in-frame clones and lacks some. The sample shows 60,000 to 90,000 clones, around 61% of them seen only once. Sequences were derived from CD8+ T cells sorted from blood, sampled at week 24, from a patient treated with tofacitinib. All receptors derive from a human donor with alopecia areata. Both conserved end residues are part of each CDR3. The order of the fields is V gene, J gene, D gene, clone size, CDR3 DNA, CDR3 protein. The D gene is left open where the match is weak. Only some rows state a clone size, as once, few, many or a class for expanded clones.

V: TRBV11-2
J: TRBJ2-6
D: TRBD1
size: .
DNA: TGTGCCAGCAGCCGGGGACAGCTCTCTGGGGCCAACGTCCTGACTTTC
CDR3: CASSRGQLSGANVLTF

V: TRBV7-9
J: TRBJ2-7
D: TRBD1
size: .
DNA: TGTGCCAGCAGCTTAGGGGACAGGGGAGACTACGAGCAGTACTTC
CDR3: CASSLGDRGDYEQYF

V: TRBV27
J: TRBJ1-1
D: TRBD1
size: once
DNA: TGTGCCAGCAGTTTACTCCAGGGGGATAACACTGAAGCTTTCTTT
CDR3: CASSLLQGDNTEAFF

V: TRBV6-5
J: TRBJ2-7
D: .
size: .
DNA: TGTGCCAGCAGTTACTCCAACGGGCCATTCTACGAGCAGTACTTC
CDR3: CASSYSNGPFYEQYF

V: TRBV4-1
J: TRBJ2-3
D: .
size: .
DNA: TGCGCCAGCAGCGGACTTGCGGGCGGGGCAGATACGCAGTATTTT
CDR3: CASSGLAGGADTQYF

V: TRBV28
J: TRBJ2-5
D: .
size: .
DNA: TGTGCCAGCAGTTTCGTGGAGACCCAGTACTTC
CDR3: CASSFVETQYF

V: TRBV7-6
J: TRBJ1-1
D: .
size: few
DNA: TGTGCCAGCAGCTTATTCACAGGGAAGAACACTGAAGCTTTCTTT
CDR3: CASSLFTGKNTEAFF

V: TRBV6-4
J: TRBJ1-5
D: .
size: .
DNA: TGTGCCAGCAGTGCTGATAGCAATCAGCCCCAGCATTTT
CDR3: CASSADSNQPQHF

V: TRBV4-3
J: TRBJ2-2
D: .
size: few
DNA: TGCGCCAGCAGCCAAGATTGGTCGGGAGCTGCCTTAGGCGGGGAGCTGTTTTTT
CDR3: CASSQDWSGAALGGELFF

V: TRBV18
J: TRBJ2-5
D: .
size: .
DNA: TGTGCCAGCTCAGATTGGGACCTAGCGACTACGCGAGAGACCCAGTACTTC
CDR3: CASSDWDLATTRETQYF

V: TRBV28
J: TRBJ2-7
D: TRBD1
size: few
DNA: TGTGCCAGCAGTTTGGGACAGACCTACGAGCAGTACTTC
CDR3: CASSLGQTYEQYF

V: TRBV28
J: TRBJ2-3
D: .
size: .
DNA: TGTGCCAGCAGTTTGGAACACGATGATACGCAGTATTTT
CDR3: CASSLEHDDTQYF

V: TRBV28
J: TRBJ2-1
D: .
size: .
DNA: TGTGCCAGCAGCCTAGGGAATGAGCAGTTCTTC
CDR3: CASSLGNEQFF

V: TRBV7-9
J: TRBJ2-3
D: TRBD2
size: .
DNA: TGTGCCAGCAGCCCGCAGACTAGCGGGGGGGTTACGGATACGCAGTATTTT
CDR3: CASSPQTSGGVTDTQYF

V: TRBV30
J: TRBJ2-7
D: .
size: .
DNA: TGTGCCTGGAGTGGCGGTGTCCACGAGCAGTACTTC
CDR3: CAWSGGVHEQYF

V: TRBV13
J: TRBJ1-1
D: TRBD1
size: .
DNA: TGTGCCAGCAGCCATAGGGACAGAGTGAACACTGAAGCTTTCTTT
CDR3: CASSHRDRVNTEAFF

V: TRBV27
J: TRBJ1-1
D: TRBD1
size: few
DNA: TGTGCCAGCAGTTTAGCAACAGGGGTAGGAACTGAAGCTTTCTTT
CDR3: CASSLATGVGTEAFF

V: TRBV27
J: TRBJ2-7
D: .
size: .
DNA: TGTGCCAGCAGTTTATCCCCTAGCTTATACGAGCAGTACTTC
CDR3: CASSLSPSLYEQYF

V: TRBV6-6
J: TRBJ2-2
D: .
size: few
DNA: TGTGCCAGCAGTTACGTGTTAAGTTGGGACACCGGGGAGCTGTTTTTT
CDR3: CASSYVLSWDTGELFF

V: TRBV27
J: TRBJ2-5
D: .
size: .
DNA: TGTGCCAGCGGCTACGAGACCCAGTACTTC
CDR3: CASGYETQYF

V: TRBV28
J: TRBJ1-5
D: TRBD1
size: few
DNA: TGTGCCAGCAGTTTCCGGGACAGGGGGCTCCATCAGCCCCAGCATTTT
CDR3: CASSFRDRGLHQPQHF

V: TRBV25-1
J: TRBJ2-7
D: .
size: .
DNA: TGTGCCAGCAGTGAATTGGTCGAGCAGTACTTC
CDR3: CASSELVEQYF

V: TRBV14
J: TRBJ2-1
D: TRBD1
size: .
DNA: TGTGCCAGCAGCCTTAGACAGGGGGCGTTCCATGAGCAGTTCTTC
CDR3: CASSLRQGAFHEQFF

V: TRBV7-9
J: TRBJ2-1
D: TRBD2
size: .
DNA: TGTGCCAGCAGCCACGCCCTAGCGGGAATCTCCTACAATGAGCAGTTCTTC
CDR3: CASSHALAGISYNEQFF

V: TRBV5-1
J: TRBJ2-7
D: TRBD1
size: .
DNA: TGCGCCAGCAGCGGCGGGACAGGGATCTACGAGCAGTACTTC
CDR3: CASSGGTGIYEQYF

V: TRBV10-3
J: TRBJ2-5
D: TRBD2
size: .
DNA: TGTGCCATCAGTGTTAGCGGGGGGAATCAAGAGACCCAGTACTTC
CDR3: CAISVSGGNQETQYF

V: TRBV4-1
J: TRBJ2-3
D: .
size: once
DNA: TGCGCCAGCAGTAAATTAGCGTCAAGAGACGGGCTTGGGGCAGATACGCAGTATTTT
CDR3: CASSKLASRDGLGADTQYF

V: TRBV29-1
J: TRBJ2-2
D: .
size: .
DNA: TGCAGCGTTGTTACGTGGACGAACACCGGGGAGCTGTTTTTT
CDR3: CSVVTWTNTGELFF

V: TRBV6-6
J: TRBJ2-7
D: .
size: once
DNA: TGTGCCAGCAGCCACAGAGCGGCGCCGGACGAGCAGTACTTC
CDR3: CASSHRAAPDEQYF

V: TRBV7-3
J: TRBJ2-3
D: .
size: .
DNA: TGTGCCAGCAGCAACCCAGGTGGGACGGCGAGCACAGATACGCAGTATTTT
CDR3: CASSNPGGTASTDTQYF

V: TRBV30
J: TRBJ2-1
D: .
size: .
DNA: TGTGCCTGGAGTGTGGTCAAATACAATGAGCAGTTCTTC
CDR3: CAWSVVKYNEQFF

V: TRBV6-6
J: TRBJ1-1
D: .
size: .
DNA: TGTGCCAGCAGTCCGGACGGGGGGGCGAACACTGAAGCTTTCTTT
CDR3: CASSPDGGANTEAFF

V: TRBV10-3
J: TRBJ2-1
D: .
size: few
DNA: TGTGCCAGCTCCGATGAAGGGATCGATGAGCAGTTCTTC
CDR3: CASSDEGIDEQFF

V: TRBV4-3
J: TRBJ2-2
D: .
size: .
DNA: TGCGCCAGCAGAGCTGCAACCGGGGAGCTGTTTTTT
CDR3: CASRAATGELFF

V: TRBV4-1
J: TRBJ2-5
D: .
size: .
DNA: TGCGCCAGCAGCCGAGGACACAGGGTTCAAGAGACCCAGTACTTC
CDR3: CASSRGHRVQETQYF

V: TRBV4-1
J: TRBJ2-5
D: .
size: few
DNA: TGCGCCAGCAGCCAAGAGGGGTATGGGCGCCCCCAGTACTTC
CDR3: CASSQEGYGRPQYF

V: TRBV9
J: TRBJ2-1
D: .
size: .
DNA: TGTGCCAGCAGCGTAGGCGGCTTAACCTACAATGAGCAGTTCTTC
CDR3: CASSVGGLTYNEQFF

V: TRBV7-9
J: TRBJ2-7
D: .
size: .
DNA: TGTGCCAGCGGTCCTGTGGGGGTTTCCTACGAGCAGTACTTC
CDR3: CASGPVGVSYEQYF

V: TRBV27
J: TRBJ2-3
D: TRBD2
size: .
DNA: TGTGCCAGCAGTCTAGCGGGGGAGGCGGATACGCAGTATTTT
CDR3: CASSLAGEADTQYF

V: TRBV11-2
J: TRBJ2-3
D: .
size: .
DNA: TGTGCCAGCAGCTTCTGGGACAAGATCGAGTATTTT
CDR3: CASSFWDKIEYF

V: TRBV28
J: TRBJ2-2
D: .
size: .
DNA: TGTGCCAGCAGGTCGTGGGCCGCACAGGGCTCCGCCGGGGAGCTGTTTTTT
CDR3: CASRSWAAQGSAGELFF

V: TRBV10-3
J: TRBJ2-5
D: .
size: .
DNA: TGTGCCATCAGTGAGGGCATTAAAATGGAAGAGACCCAGTACTTC
CDR3: CAISEGIKMEETQYF

V: TRBV4-1
J: TRBJ2-3
D: .
size: .
DNA: TGCGCCAGCAGCGGTGAGGATACGCAGTATTTT
CDR3: CASSGEDTQYF

V: TRBV19
J: TRBJ2-7
D: TRBD1
size: .
DNA: TGTGCCAGTAGCCTCCGGGACAGCGCATACGAGCAGTACTTC
CDR3: CASSLRDSAYEQYF

V: TRBV5-1
J: TRBJ2-7
D: TRBD2
size: .
DNA: TGCGCCAGCAGCTTGGGGACTAGCGGTATCTACGAGCAGTACTTC
CDR3: CASSLGTSGIYEQYF

V: TRBV6-5
J: TRBJ2-3
D: .
size: once
DNA: TGTGCCAGCAGCTCAACAGGGTTCCGCACAGATACGCAGTATTTT
CDR3: CASSSTGFRTDTQYF

V: TRBV29-1
J: TRBJ2-3
D: .
size: few
DNA: TGCAGCGTTGAAGACGGAGACACAGATACGCAGTATTTT
CDR3: CSVEDGDTDTQYF

V: TRBV29-1
J: TRBJ2-5
D: .
size: .
DNA: TGCAGCGTTGAAGATCCCCTACAGGGTTGGGAGACCCAGTACTTC
CDR3: CSVEDPLQGWETQYF

V: TRBV29-1
J: TRBJ2-3
D: TRBD1
size: .
DNA: TGCAGCGTTGAAGACGGGACAGTCAGCACAGATACGCAGTATTTT
CDR3: CSVEDGTVSTDTQYF

V: TRBV27
J: TRBJ2-5
D: TRBD2
size: .
DNA: TGTGCCAGCAGTTCAGCGACTAGCGGCCAAGAGACCCAGTACTTC
CDR3: CASSSATSGQETQYF